This is a list of T cell receptor beta chains from one sample in a study of blood T cell repertoires in COVID-19. Here immunoSEQ multiplex PCR was the method, and the copy in TCRdb shows in-frame clones only, minus some. Among around 110,000 clones listed, 80% to 85% were seen once. Sample: peripheral blood. These receptors came from a human donor in a cohort sampled during active COVID-19. Both conserved end residues are part of each CDR3. D genes are given only for firm matches. Clone size is stated in some rows and not others, as once, few, many or a class when expanded.

v_gene,abundance,j_gene,d_gene,CDR3aa,CDR3nt
TRBV7-8,-,TRBJ2-7,-,CASSLDRGGAYEQYF,TGTGCCAGCAGTCTGGACCGAGGGGGAGCCTACGAGCAGTACTTC
TRBV6-5,-,TRBJ1-6,-,CASSGYSPLHF,TGTGCCAGCTCGGGGTATTCACCCCTCCACTTT
TRBV5-1,-,TRBJ2-7,TRBD1,CASSGLTGTGGIEQYF,TGCGCCAGCAGCGGTCTAACCGGGACAGGGGGTATCGAGCAGTACTTC
TRBV5-1,many,TRBJ2-7,TRBD1,CASNPGQGPYEQYF,TGCGCCAGCAATCCGGGACAGGGTCCATACGAGCAGTACTTC
TRBV24-1,-,TRBJ2-2,TRBD2,CATSDPGLGNTGELFF,TGTGCCACCAGTGATCCGGGACTAGGAAACACCGGGGAGCTGTTTTTT
TRBV5-4,-,TRBJ2-2,-,CASSQLAYTGELFF,TGTGCCAGCAGCCAGCTAGCGTACACCGGGGAGCTGTTTTTT
TRBV5-4,-,TRBJ2-3,-,CASSLAGVLTDTQYF,TGTGCCAGCAGCTTGGCAGGGGTGTTGACAGATACGCAGTATTTT
TRBV24-1,-,TRBJ2-1,TRBD2,CATQTSGRHNEQFF,TGTGCCACCCAGACTAGCGGGAGACACAATGAGCAGTTCTTC
TRBV19,many,TRBJ1-5,-,CASSIVRAGLPQHF,TGTGCCAGTAGTATAGTAAGGGCGGGGCTGCCCCAGCATTTT
TRBV5-5,-,TRBJ2-1,TRBD2,CASSFPQSTSGRADEQFF,TGTGCCAGCAGCTTTCCCCAGTCGACTAGCGGGAGGGCGGATGAGCAGTTCTTC
TRBV3-1/TRBV3-2,once,TRBJ2-7,TRBD2,CASSQPPGLAGVYEQYF,TGTGCCAGCAGCCAACCTCCGGGACTAGCGGGAGTCTACGAGCAGTACTTC
TRBV6-1,-,TRBJ1-5,-,CASSEAYGGHQGLSNQPQHF,TGTGCCAGCAGTGAAGCGTATGGTGGGCACCAGGGACTCAGCAATCAGCCCCAGCATTTT
TRBV5-1,-,TRBJ2-1,-,CASSLSTGSSYNEQFF,TGCGCCAGCAGCTTGTCCACAGGAAGCTCCTACAATGAGCAGTTCTTC
TRBV11-2,-,TRBJ2-3,-,CASSLVADTQYF,TGTGCCAGCAGCTTAGTCGCAGATACGCAGTATTTT
TRBV27,-,TRBJ2-3,TRBD2,CASSRETGTSRLQITDTQYF,TGTGCCAGCAGTAGAGAAACCGGGACTAGCAGATTACAAATCACAGATACGCAGTATTTT
TRBV6-2/TRBV6-3,-,TRBJ2-4,-,CASSPGSLAKNIQYF,TGTGCCAGCAGCCCGGGGAGTTTGGCCAAAAACATTCAGTACTTC
TRBV29-1,-,TRBJ2-7,-,CSVGPNSYEQYF,TGCAGCGTTGGGCCGAATTCCTACGAGCAGTACTTC